Sequencing of this TCR beta chain was carried out in a study of OX40 agonist ivuxolimab in advanced cancers. About this clone: Its antigen is currently unknown.

CDR1 and CDR2 from the germline V gene are SGHTA and FQGNSA. CDR3 length: 15 residues. V lost 5 bases, J lost 4 bases, and 15 bases lay in between. The study, taken as a whole, reports: Both CD4+ and CD8+ T cell populations in blood had undergone clonal expansion by week 6 at 0.1 to 3.0 mg/kg. The work left the antigen specificity of expanded peripheral T cells undetermined. CD8+ T cells averaged more expanded clones than CD4+.

Measured with immunoSEQ multiplex PCR; TCRdb has only the in-frame clones, and not every one. This sample has around 79,000 clones; roughly 85% occur once, and the top ten carry approximately 0.61%. Blood samples were obtained at baseline, cycle 4 day 1, and cycle 7 day 1. The specimen was CD4+ or CD8+ T cells sorted from blood, collected in a trial of the OX40 agonist ivuxolimab. The gene calls are TRBV7-2 and TRBJ1-3; D ambiguous. The receptor was derived from an adult with an advanced solid tumor such as melanoma, head and neck, liver or kidney cancer. The CDR3 reads CASSPQKARGNTIYF. The CDR3 DNA sequence: TGTGCCAGCAGCCCCCAGAAGGCTAGGGGAAACACCATATATTTT.